The 30 T cell receptor beta chains reported below all come from one sample, sequenced in a study of shared clonotypes between healthy human individuals. Generated by immunoSEQ multiplex PCR, the TCRdb table keeps only in-frame clones and is missing some. The top ten hold under 0.45% of the sample, which has more than 1.2 million clones, approximately 98.5% seen once. Sample: naive CD4+ T cells sorted from blood. Subset noted: CD45RA+ positively selected. The receptors were sampled from a man in his thirties or forties in good health.

The gene calls are TRBV28 and TRBJ2-7, with TRBD2 matching 8 bases. V trimming: 6 bases; J trimming: 2 bases; junction bases outside the gene matches: 24. The CDR3 runs to 20 residues. CDR1 is MDHEN, CDR2 SYDVKM, per germline. The CDR3 DNA follows: TGTGCCAGCAGGACAACATGGGCGTGGCTAGCGGGTGGTCCCACCTACGAGCAGTACTTC. Translated, it gives CASRTTWAWLAGGPTYEQYF.

This chain links TRBV18 with TRBJ1-5; TRBD1 aligns across 12 bases. The germline V gene has CDR1 KGHSH and CDR2 LQKENI. The CDR3 spans 16 residues. Unmatched junction bases numbered 5, after V lost 3 bases and J lost 5 bases. The CDR3 DNA follows: TGTGCCAGCTCACCTGAGGGACAGGGGGCCTATCAGCCCCAGCATTTT. Its protein is CASSPEGQGAYQPQHF.

This chain connects TRBV12-5 to TRBJ1-1; D uncertain. This CDR3 contains 14 residues. The ends were cut back, 3 bases at V and 4 bases at J, with 12 bases in the middle. CDR1 is LGHNT and CDR2 is FRNRAP in the germline V gene. CDR3 DNA sequence: TGTGCTAGTGGTTTCGGACGGGAGGGCACTGAAGCTTTCTTT. Protein: CASGFGREGTEAFF.

Only a few counts were recorded for this clone. The chain couples TRBV2 to TRBJ2-7; 7 positions match TRBD1. Germline V gene data show CDR1 as SNHLY and CDR2 as FYNNEI. This CDR3 contains 13 residues. After removal of 8 bases from V and 3 bases from J, the junction contained 7 bases not matched to a gene. The CDR3 reads CASRTGTIYEQYF. CDR3 sequence (DNA): TGTGCCAGCCGGACAGGAACAATCTACGAGCAGTACTTC.

V and J are TRBV7-9 and TRBJ1-3; possible D gene TRBD1, 6 bases. CDR1 is SEHNR, CDR2 FQNEAQ, per germline (reference sequence). This CDR3 is built from 17 residues. V lost 1 base and J 0 bases, leaving 13 bases between the germline ends. CDR3 nucleotides: TGTGCCAGCAGCTTAGGTCCAGGGGCGAACTCTGGAAACACCATATATTTT. The encoded protein is CASSLGPGANSGNTIYF.

Worth noting for this clone: The identical CDR3 is also encoded by other nucleotide sequences in the sample. This chain links TRBV15 with TRBJ2-2; D gene uncertain. Germline-derived CDR1 and CDR2 are LNHNV and YYDKDF (reference sequence). Trimming took 1 base from V and 4 from J, leaving 4 bases between them. The CDR3 length is 13 residues. The CDR3 sequence: CATSRVPTGELFF. In DNA, the CDR3 is TGTGCCACCAGCAGAGTACCCACCGGGGAGCTGTTTTTT.

Comments on this clone: Other DNA variants within this sample encode the same CDR3. The rearrangement links TRBV5-1 to TRBJ1-5; 8 positions match TRBD1. The CDR3 sequence is 15 residues long. Germline V gene lookup returns CDR1 SGHRS and CDR2 YFSETQ. The trim removed 3 bases at V and 1 base at J, leaving 3 bases unmatched. CDR3 sequence reads: CASSSQGGSNQPQHF. The CDR3 region has the DNA TGCGCCAGCAGCTCACAGGGGGGAAGCAATCAGCCCCAGCATTTT.

The CDR3 is CASSLGTGTDTQYF. CDR3 DNA sequence: TGTGCCAGCAGCTTAGGGACAGGAACAGATACGCAGTATTTT. The rearrangement links TRBV7-9 to TRBJ2-3, with 7 bases matching TRBD1. J was trimmed by 3 bases and V by 1 base; bases with no gene match: 1. Germline V lookup: CDR1 SEHNR, CDR2 FQNEAQ (reference sequence). This CDR3 has 14 residues.

The chain links TRBV18 to TRBJ2-2; D is undetermined. The CDR3 extends over 17 amino acids. Trimming shortened V by 3 bases and J by 2 bases, and 16 bases separated the two germline ends. CDR1 is KGHSH and CDR2 is LQKENI in the germline V gene. The CDR3 protein is CASSPLGRNSNTGELFF. In DNA, the CDR3 is TGTGCCAGCTCACCCCTTGGACGGAATTCAAACACCGGGGAGCTGTTTTTT.

The chain recombines TRBV21-1 with TRBJ1-4; TRBD1, as called in the table, went unchecked against the DNA. TRBV21-1 is recorded as a pseudogene. The CDR3 runs to 14 residues. CDR3 residues: CARTRGATNEKLFF. In DNA, the CDR3 is TGTGCCAGGACCAGGGGGGCAACTAATGAAAAACTGTTTTTT.

V usage is TRBV7-2 and J usage is TRBJ2-7, with TRBD1 as a possible D gene (6 bases). The CDR3 has 16 amino acids. Per germline, CDR1 SGHTA and CDR2 FQGNSA. With 5 bases removed from V and 4 bases from J, the gap between germline ends came to 21 bases. CDR3 amino acids: CASSTNRDQGNYEQYF. CDR3 nucleotides: TGTGCCAGCAGCACCAACCGGGACCAGGGGAATTACGAGCAGTACTTC.

This rearrangement joins TRBV29-1 to TRBJ1-1, with D possibly TRBD1 on 5 matching bases. CDR1 and CDR2 (germline): SQVTM, ANQGSEA. The CDR3 extends over 16 amino acids. The V end lost 8 bases, the J end lost 1 base, and 23 bases lay between the germline ends. The CDR3 DNA follows: TGCAGCACTCTAGGAGGGAGGGGTAGGACGAACACTGAAGCTTTCTTT. This sequence encodes CSTLGGRGRTNTEAFF.

With regard to this clone: Other DNA sequences within the sample encode an identical CDR3. The chain uses TRBV11-2 and TRBJ2-7, with D maybe TRBD2 (5 bases). V was cut by 1 base and J by 0 bases, with 10 bases left in between. This CDR3 is built from 15 residues. Looked up from germline, CDR1 is SGHAT and CDR2 is FQNNGV. In DNA form, the CDR3 reads TGTGCCAGCAGCTTAGTCCAAGGGAGCTCCTACGAGCAGTACTTC. Its translation is CASSLVQGSSYEQYF.

This chain joins TRBV27 and TRBJ2-1; 8 bases are shared with TRBD2. The trim removed 0 bases at V and 2 bases at J, leaving 6 bases unmatched. The CDR3 loop spans 17 amino acids. Germline V CDR1 and CDR2: MNHEY, SMNVEV (reference sequence). CDR3 amino acids: CASSLSSVAGTYNEQFF. The CDR3 DNA sequence: TGTGCCAGCAGTTTATCTTCGGTAGCGGGAACCTACAATGAGCAGTTCTTC.

V and J are TRBV25-1 and TRBJ2-3; no reliable D call. V lost 9 bases and J lost 2, with 9 bases in between. Germline V gene data show CDR1 as MGHDK and CDR2 as SYGVNS. The CDR3 length is 12 residues. As DNA, the CDR3 is TGTGCCAGTTCTTACCTCACAGATACGCAGTATTTT. This sequence encodes CASSYLTDTQYF. Full variable domain (remainder filled in from reference TRBV25-1 and TRBJ2-3): EADIYQTPRYLVIGTGKKITLECSQTMGHDKMYWYQQDPGMELHLIHYSYGVNSTEKGDLSSESTVSRIRTEHFPLTLESARPSHTSQYLCASSYLTDTQYFGPGTRLTVL.

As regards this clone: The sample has other DNA sequences that encode this CDR3 too. The rearrangement joins TRBV15 to TRBJ2-1; unclear D gene. V lost 0 bases to trimming and J lost 0 bases, with 6 bases between them. This CDR3 is built from 15 residues. The germline V gene encodes CDR1 LNHNV and CDR2 YYDKDF (reference sequence). The CDR3 bases are TGTGCCACCAGCAGAGATCCTAGCTCCTACAATGAGCAGTTCTTC. Translating it yields CATSRDPSSYNEQFF. Filled out from reference TRBV15 and TRBJ2-1, the complete variable domain reads DAMVIQNPRYQVTQFGKPVTLSCSQTLNHNVMYWYQQKSSQAPKLLFHYYDKDFNNEADTPDNFQSRRPNTSFCFLDIRSPGLGDTAMYLCATSRDPSSYNEQFFGPGTRLTVL.

The genes are TRBV5-1 and TRBJ2-5; a possible D gene is TRBD1 (5 bases). CDR1 and CDR2 from the germline V gene are SGHRS and YFSETQ. The CDR3 is 14 amino acids. Deletions cut 1 base from V and 2 bases from J, with 9 bases between. CDR3 bases: TGCGCCAGCAGCTTGCTGACAGAACAAGAGACCCAGTACTTC. Protein sequence: CASSLLTEQETQYF.

In this sample, this clone turned up once. J is TRBJ1-1 and V is TRBV4-1, with D maybe TRBD1 (6 bases). V gave up 1 base and J gave up 4 bases, with 16 bases separating them. The V gene's germline CDR1 is MGHRA and CDR2 YSYEKL. The CDR3 has 16 amino acids. Here the CDR3 reads CASSQVDQGFVTEAFF. As DNA, the CDR3 is TGCGCCAGCAGCCAAGTTGATCAGGGGTTTGTCACTGAAGCTTTCTTT.

This chain joins TRBV4-3 and TRBJ2-7; D is uncertain. The V gene's germline CDR1 is LGHNA and CDR2 YSLEER. Trimming removed 1 base at V and 3 bases at J, with 10 bases between. The CDR3 consists of 14 residues. Here the CDR3 reads CASSQGNFGYEQYF. The CDR3 DNA sequence: TGCGCCAGCAGCCAAGGGAACTTCGGCTACGAGCAGTACTTC.

As concerns this clone: Distinct nucleotide sequences in the sample also encode this CDR3. V is TRBV9 and J is TRBJ1-3; no firm D call. This CDR3 is built from 16 residues. Germline values: CDR1 SGDLS, CDR2 YYNGEE. V lost 0 bases to trimming and J lost 1 base, with 11 bases between them. CDR3 loop: CASSVDPGGSGNTIYF. The CDR3 DNA sequence: TGTGCCAGCAGCGTAGACCCCGGTGGGTCTGGAAACACCATATATTTT. Full variable domain (missing parts from reference TRBV9 and TRBJ1-3): DSGVTQTPKHLITATGQRVTLRCSPRSGDLSVYWYQQSLDQGLQFLIQYYNGEERAKGNILERFSAQQFPDLHSELNLSSLELGDSALYFCASSVDPGGSGNTIYFGEGSWLTVV.

This sequence joins TRBV18 and TRBJ2-2; 8 nucleotides align to TRBD1. The V gene end was trimmed by 6 bases and the J gene end by 1 base; junction bases not matched to a gene: 7. This CDR3 is built from 16 residues. Germline V gene lookup returns CDR1 KGHSH and CDR2 LQKENI. The CDR3 sequence is CASSQLGQVNTGELFF. In DNA form, the CDR3 reads TGTGCCAGCTCCCAGCTGGGACAGGTGAACACCGGGGAGCTGTTTTTT.

This clone was detected once. J is TRBJ2-5 and V is TRBV29-1; D uncertain. The CDR3 is 13 residues long. The germline V gene encodes CDR1 SQVTM and CDR2 ANQGSEA. The V end lost 3 bases, the J end lost 1 base, and 9 bases lay between the germline ends. This CDR3 reads CSVERNIQETQYF. The CDR3 nucleotides are TGCAGCGTTGAGCGAAATATCCAAGAGACCCAGTACTTC.

The V and J genes are TRBV2 and TRBJ1-1; D is ambiguous. V gave up 6 bases and J gave up 5 bases, with 13 bases separating them. Germline V gives CDR1 SNHLY, CDR2 FYNNEI. The CDR3 runs 13 residues. The CDR3, as DNA: TGTGCCAGCAGGGTCTTTTCGGGGACTGAAGCTTTCTTT. Its translation: CASRVFSGTEAFF.

Points on this clone: Other nucleotide sequences in the sample specify the same CDR3. The J gene is TRBJ2-1, the V gene TRBV28; D is unresolved. This CDR3 spans 12 amino acids. V was shortened by 6 bases and J by 4 bases, with 7 bases between the two germline ends. Germline V lookup: CDR1 MDHEN, CDR2 SYDVKM. The CDR3 DNA reads TGTGCCAGCAGCCTTACTTACAATGAGCAGTTCTTC. This codes for CASSLTYNEQFF.

This chain joins TRBV28 and TRBJ2-7; D gene uncertain. Trimming cost V 6 bases and J 3 bases, with 9 bases left between them. The CDR3 spans 12 residues. Germline V lookup: CDR1 MDHEN, CDR2 SYDVKM. Here the CDR3 reads CASRRSFYEQYF. The CDR3 DNA reads TGTGCCAGCAGGCGTTCGTTCTACGAGCAGTACTTC.

CDR3 loop: CASSPMFLADTDTQYF. In DNA form, the CDR3 reads TGTGCCAGCTCGCCGATGTTTCTAGCGGACACAGATACGCAGTATTTT. This rearrangement joins TRBV18 to TRBJ2-3; 7 nucleotides line up with TRBD2. J gave up 2 bases and V 6 bases, and 11 bases lay outside the gene matches. This CDR3 is built from 16 residues. CDR1 is KGHSH and CDR2 is LQKENI in the germline V gene.

The rearrangement joins TRBV7-9 to TRBJ2-1; D gene ambiguous. Germline values: CDR1 SEHNR, CDR2 FQNEAQ (reference sequence). V lost 3 bases and J lost 3, with 9 bases in between. The CDR3 loop spans 14 amino acids. The CDR3 sequence is CASSFDVLYNEQFF. The CDR3 DNA reads TGTGCCAGCAGCTTTGACGTCCTCTACAATGAGCAGTTCTTC.

This chain uses TRBV2 with TRBJ2-7; D may be TRBD2 (5 bases). The V and J ends lost 6 bases and 3 bases respectively, with 9 bases between them. Germline V gene data show CDR1 as SNHLY and CDR2 as FYNNEI. The CDR3 is 12 amino acids. The CDR3 DNA sequence: TGTGCCAGCAGCGCGGGTGACTACGAGCAGTACTTC. This codes for CASSAGDYEQYF. Looking up the rest from reference TRBV2 and TRBJ2-7 gives the full variable domain: EPEVTQTPSHQVTQMGQEVILRCVPISNHLYFYWYRQILGQKVEFLVSFYNNEISEKSEIFDDQFSVERPDGSNFTLKIRSTKLEDSAMYFCASSAGDYEQYFGPGTRLTVT.

The V call is TRBV11-3, the J call TRBJ2-3; D assignment may be TRBD1 or TRBD2 (5 bases each). CDR1 SGHNT and CDR2 YENEEA come from the germline V gene. V dropped 5 bases and J dropped 6 bases, with 9 bases sitting between them. The CDR3 length is 12 residues. The CDR3 protein is CASSPEGDTQYF. CDR3 bases: TGTGCCAGCAGCCCCGAGGGGGATACGCAGTATTTT.

This chain uses TRBV6-5 with TRBJ2-1, with 10 bases lining up with TRBD2. This CDR3 comprises 14 residues. Germline-derived CDR1 and CDR2 are MNHEY and SVGAGI. The V segment lost 4 bases and the J segment 8 bases; nucleotides outside the gene matches: 5. The CDR3 sequence is CASSLSGREDEQFF. CDR3 DNA sequence: TGTGCCAGCAGTTTGAGCGGGAGGGAGGATGAGCAGTTCTTC.